The 16 T cell receptor beta chains below all came from one sample that was sequenced in a study of blood T cell repertoires in COVID-19. TCRdb keeps only in-frame clones here, not all; method: immunoSEQ multiplex PCR. The sample lists 650,000 to 800,000 clones, 70% to 90% occurring once. Sequenced sample: peripheral blood. The receptors derive from a woman between 18 and 29 years old with acute or convalescent COVID-19.

Of note for this clone: The junction departs from germline at one end; a sequencing error may be responsible. The chain carries TRBV9 and TRBJ1-1; 8 nucleotides match TRBD1. The CDR3 is made up of 13 amino acids. Germline loops: CDR1 SGDLS, CDR2 YYNGEE. In DNA form, the CDR3 reads TGTGCCAGCAGCGCCCGTACAGGGGGGTTGGAGATCTTT. Translation: CASSARTGGLEIF.

This rearrangement joins TRBV14 to TRBJ2-7; 9 nucleotides align to TRBD2. The CDR3 is 16 amino acids. V shed 2 bases, J shed 2 bases, and the junction held 7 bases outside the gene matches. The germline gives CDR1 SGHDN, CDR2 FVKESK. The CDR3 region has the DNA TGTGCCAGCAGCCAATTTAGCGGGGGAGCAACCTACGAGCAGTACTTC. This translates into CASSQFSGGATYEQYF. The variable domain in full, completed from reference TRBV14 and TRBJ2-7, reads EAGVTQFPSHSVIEKGQTVTLRCDPISGHDNLYWYRRVMGKEIKFLLHFVKESKQDESGMPNNRFLAERTGGTYSTLKVQPAELEDSGVYFCASSQFSGGATYEQYFGPGTRLTVT.

The rearrangement links TRBV5-4 to TRBJ1-6, with D unresolved. Germline V gene lookup returns CDR1 SGHNT and CDR2 YYREEE (reference sequence). The length of the CDR3 is 14 residues. Trimming left V 4 bases short and J 4 bases short, with 9 bases between. The CDR3 nucleotides read TGTGCCAGCAGCCCTTCAGGTTATAATTCACCCCTCCACTTT. Its translation is CASSPSGYNSPLHF.

This clone appeared once. The V gene is TRBV27, the J gene TRBJ1-1, with D unclear. Germline loops: CDR1 MNHEY, CDR2 SMNVEV (reference sequence). The ends were cut back, 5 bases at V and 0 bases at J, with 16 bases in the middle. This CDR3 is 16 amino acids long. CDR3: CASSLTPGEMNTEAFF. The CDR3 nucleotides are TGTGCCAGCAGTCTAACCCCCGGGGAAATGAACACTGAAGCTTTCTTT.

This rearrangement joins TRBV20-1 to TRBJ2-7; the D gene is possibly TRBD1 (5 bases). This CDR3 has 11 amino acids. Germline CDR1 DFQATT, CDR2 SNEGSKA (reference sequence). Trimming pared 6 bases from V and 3 bases from J, leaving 9 bases between. CDR3 DNA: TGCAGTGCAATAGACAGCTACGAGCAGTACTTC. It translates to CSAIDSYEQYF.

V usage is TRBV11-2 and J usage is TRBJ2-4; D uncertain. The CDR3 runs 18 residues. Trimming removed 5 bases at V and 0 bases at J, with 20 bases between. The germline CDR1 and CDR2 sequences are SGHAT and FQNNGV. CDR3 DNA sequence: TGTGCCAGCAGCCCGCTCTTACACGGAAGACTAGCCAAAAACATTCAGTACTTC. This codes for CASSPLLHGRLAKNIQYF.

The chain couples TRBV28 to TRBJ1-1, with D possibly TRBD1 on 6 matching bases. The V end was cut by 7 bases, the J end by 0 bases, with 15 bases between. The CDR3 is 15 amino acids. Germline values: CDR1 MDHEN, CDR2 SYDVKM. For the CDR3, the DNA is TGTGCCAGCATAGAACAGGGACCTATGAACACTGAAGCTTTCTTT. Its translation is CASIEQGPMNTEAFF.

CDR3 sequence (DNA): TGTGCCAGCAGTGACCCGGACAGGGGTGATTATGGCTACACCTTC. Protein sequence: CASSDPDRGDYGYTF. The chain carries TRBV6-4 and TRBJ1-2; TRBD1 agrees at 9 bases. CDR3 length: 15 residues. Germline loops: CDR1 MRHNA, CDR2 SNTAGT. J gave up 5 bases and V 2 bases, and 6 bases lay outside the gene matches.

The chain recombines TRBV5-1 with TRBJ2-7; a weak D match, TRBD2 (5 bases). V lost 6 bases to trimming and J lost 5 bases, with 15 bases between them. The CDR3 contains 13 residues. Per the germline V gene, CDR1 is SGHRS and CDR2 is YFSETQ. The CDR3 sequence: CASTPPSGNEQYF. In nucleotides, the CDR3 is TGCGCCAGCACCCCACCCTCGGGAAACGAGCAGTACTTC.

The chain has TRBV11-2 and TRBJ2-7, with TRBD2 matching over 9 bases. Germline loops: CDR1 SGHAT, CDR2 FQNNGV. This CDR3 is built from 14 residues. V gave up 4 bases and J gave up 4 bases; unmatched junction bases: 5. The CDR3 here is CASSSTTSGYEQYF. The DNA of the CDR3 is TGTGCCAGCAGCTCCACGACTAGCGGTTACGAGCAGTACTTC.

The chain has TRBV9 and TRBJ2-3; D not resolved. This CDR3 is built from 13 residues. The V end was cut by 4 bases, the J end by 4 bases, with 10 bases between. CDR1 SGDLS and CDR2 YYNGEE come from the germline V gene. CDR3 in DNA: TGTGCCAGCAGCCCTAGGAGCTCAGATACGCAGTATTTT. Translated: CASSPRSSDTQYF.

This clone was seen only a few times. CDR3 nucleotide sequence: TGTGCCAGCAGGATGACAGGGCGGGTGGCTGAAGCTTTCTTT. It is translated as CASRMTGRVAEAFF. The chain recombines TRBV6-5 with TRBJ1-1; 7 bases are shared with TRBD1. There are 14 residues in the CDR3. Unmatched junction bases numbered 10, after V lost 6 bases and J lost 6 bases. The V gene's germline CDR1 is MNHEY and CDR2 SVGAGI.

The chain recombines TRBV14 with TRBJ2-1; 9 nucleotides line up with TRBD2. V lost 2 bases and J lost 0; bases outside the gene matches: 11. The germline V gene encodes CDR1 SGHDN and CDR2 FVKESK. CDR3 length: 19 amino acids. The DNA of the CDR3 is TGTGCCAGCAGCCAACCCGGCCTAGCGGGGCGAAGCTCCTACAATGAGCAGTTCTTC. Translation: CASSQPGLAGRSSYNEQFF.

This chain links TRBV7-8 with TRBJ1-2; 7 bases map to TRBD1. This CDR3 is built from 17 residues. The germline CDR1 and CDR2 sequences are SGHVS and FQNEAQ. V lost 5 bases to trimming and J lost 7 bases; unmatched junction nucleotides: 19. The CDR3 nucleotides are TGTGCCAGCAGCCCTCCGACCTTCCAGGGGGGTTTGGGTGGCTACACCTTC. This sequence encodes CASSPPTFQGGLGGYTF.

The genes are TRBV7-9 and TRBJ2-5; a weak D match, TRBD1 (5 bases). Germline V CDR1 and CDR2: SEHNR, FQNEAQ (reference sequence). This CDR3 is built from 14 residues. V was trimmed by 4 bases and J by 0 bases, leaving 9 bases between them. The CDR3 coding sequence is TGTGCCAGCAGCTCTCGCAGGGACCAAGAGACCCAGTACTTC. It yields the protein CASSSRRDQETQYF. The full variable domain, its missing parts supplied by reference TRBV7-9 and TRBJ2-5, is DTGVSQNPRHKITKRGQNVTFRCDPISEHNRLYWYRQTLGQGPEFLTYFQNEAQLEKSRLLSDRFSAERPKGSFSTLEIQRTEQGDSAMYLCASSSRRDQETQYFGPGTRLLVL.

Written as DNA, the CDR3 is TGTGCCTGGAGTCTTATCGGGGGTGGCTACACCTTC. It is translated as CAWSLIGGGYTF. V gene TRBV30 combines with J gene TRBJ1-2, with D possibly TRBD1 on 5 matching bases. Germline CDR1 GTSNPN, CDR2 SVGIG (reference sequence). Trimming shortened V by 2 bases and J by 7 bases, and 11 bases separated the two germline ends. CDR3 length: 12 residues.